A selection of T cell receptor beta chains follows, all from one sample in a study of blood T cells in healthy people across ages. TCRdb independently ran MiXCR on the 5' RACE reads; one entry per CDR3 protein. Among approximately 800,000 distinct CDR3 sequences listed, 53% were seen once. Material: blood. The receptors were sampled from a man at least 80 years old in good health. CDR3s leave out the opening cysteine and the closing phenylalanine or tryptophan. Each record gives: CDR3 protein, CDR3 length, V gene, clone size. Some rows have no size entry. The others give once, few or many, or a class for an expanded clone.

CDR3 protein: ASSQRQLYNSPLH
CDR3 length: 13
V gene: TRBV7-2
clone size: .

CDR3 protein: ASTAGETQY
CDR3 length: 9
V gene: TRBV2
clone size: many

CDR3 protein: ASSEARVQPQH
CDR3 length: 11
V gene: TRBV6-1
clone size: once

CDR3 protein: ASSNENYEQY
CDR3 length: 10
V gene: TRBV21-1
clone size: .

CDR3 protein: ASSLLANFYNSPLH
CDR3 length: 14
V gene: TRBV27
clone size: .

CDR3 protein: ASKGTPLYEQY
CDR3 length: 11
V gene: TRBV28
clone size: few

CDR3 protein: SASSGTFSYNEQF
CDR3 length: 13
V gene: TRBV29-1
clone size: few

CDR3 protein: ASRFAGGRGYAY
CDR3 length: 12
V gene: TRBV11-2
clone size: once

CDR3 protein: ASSQEGGFSYNEQF
CDR3 length: 14
V gene: TRBV4-2
clone size: few

CDR3 protein: ASRDSSYGQY
CDR3 length: 10
V gene: TRBV28
clone size: .

CDR3 protein: ASSEARQGPYNEQF
CDR3 length: 14
V gene: TRBV6-1
clone size: .

CDR3 protein: ASSQDRNRGGQRYAY
CDR3 length: 15
V gene: TRBV4-1
clone size: .

CDR3 protein: ATSDAKQETQY
CDR3 length: 11
V gene: TRBV24-1
clone size: .

CDR3 protein: ASSTPTSGGVVEQY
CDR3 length: 14
V gene: TRBV12-1
clone size: .